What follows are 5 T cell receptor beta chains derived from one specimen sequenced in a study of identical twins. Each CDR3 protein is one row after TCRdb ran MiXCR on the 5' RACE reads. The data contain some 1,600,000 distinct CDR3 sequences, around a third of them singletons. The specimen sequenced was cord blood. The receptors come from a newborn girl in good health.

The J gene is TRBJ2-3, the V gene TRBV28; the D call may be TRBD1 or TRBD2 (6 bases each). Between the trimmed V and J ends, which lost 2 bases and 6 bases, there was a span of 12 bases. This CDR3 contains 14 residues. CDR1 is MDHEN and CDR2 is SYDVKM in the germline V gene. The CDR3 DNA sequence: TGTGCCAGCAGTTTACCCGGGGGCGGGGATACGCAGTATTTT. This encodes CASSLPGGGDTQYF.

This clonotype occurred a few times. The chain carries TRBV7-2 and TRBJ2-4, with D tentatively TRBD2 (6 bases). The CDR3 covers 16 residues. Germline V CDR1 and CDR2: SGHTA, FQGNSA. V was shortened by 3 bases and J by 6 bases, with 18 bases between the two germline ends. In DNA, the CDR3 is TGTGCCAGCAGCTTTAGGGCTACGCGGGGTACAAACATTCAGTACTTC. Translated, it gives CASSFRATRGTNIQYF.

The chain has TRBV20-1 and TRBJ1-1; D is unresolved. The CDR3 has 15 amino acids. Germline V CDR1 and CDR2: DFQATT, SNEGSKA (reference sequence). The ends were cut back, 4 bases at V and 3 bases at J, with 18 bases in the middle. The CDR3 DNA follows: TGCAGTGCTAAAAGAAGCACCCTCGGCGACACTGAAGCTTTCTTT. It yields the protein CSAKRSTLGDTEAFF.

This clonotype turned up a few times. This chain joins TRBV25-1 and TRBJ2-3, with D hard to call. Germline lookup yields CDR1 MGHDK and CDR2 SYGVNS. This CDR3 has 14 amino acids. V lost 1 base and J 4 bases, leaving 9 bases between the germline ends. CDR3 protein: CASSESVEADTQYF. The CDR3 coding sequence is TGTGCCAGCAGTGAATCGGTTGAAGCAGATACGCAGTATTTT.

CDR3 nucleotide sequence: TGTGCCAGCGCCCAATTGGCCAGCTCTGGGGCCAACGTCCTGACTTTC. This sequence encodes CASAQLASSGANVLTF. V is TRBV6-1 and J is TRBJ2-6; D unclear. This CDR3 spans 16 amino acids. The V gene's germline CDR1 is MNHNS and CDR2 SASEGT. Trimming removed 8 bases from V and 0 bases from J, with 14 bases in between.